The sequence of this TCR beta chain was determined in a study of a mutant IDH1 vaccine in newly diagnosed glioma. The overall study: Across weeks 1, 3, 5, 7, 11, 15, 19 and 23, patients received a vaccination each time, eight in all. Vaccine dosing followed radiotherapy by 4-6 weeks, or accompanied temozolomide cycles.

Clones were sequenced by immunoSEQ multiplex PCR, and TCRdb holds only the in-frame ones, with some missing. The data contain 50,000 to 60,000 clones, roughly 78% of them singletons. Time point described: week 5, during vaccination. It was 300 ug of mutant IDH1 20-mer peptide that made up each vaccine dose, given with topical imiquimod. Remarks on this clone: The target antigen is unknown.

CDR1 and CDR2 (germline): MGHRA, YSYEKL. The CDR3 consists of 15 residues. V lost 1 base to trimming and J lost 3 bases, with 10 bases between them. The V gene is TRBV4-1, the J gene TRBJ2-1; either TRBD1 or TRBD2 may fit D (5 bases each). This clonotype was obtained from a man between 45 and 60 years old with glioma. Sequences were derived from PBMCs, sampled from a glioma patient whose treatment included an IDH1 peptide vaccine. The DNA of the CDR3 is TGCGCCAGCAGCCAAGTTGGGACGGACTACAATGAGCAGTTCTTC. Translation: CASSQVGTDYNEQFF.